The next 14 T cell receptor beta chains were all read from a single sample in a study of T cell responses to AZD1222 COVID-19 vaccine. Method: immunoSEQ multiplex PCR; TCRdb's copy keeps in-frame clones and lacks some. This table has under 250,000 clones, 85% to 95% appearing once. Sequenced here: peripheral blood, sampled on day 0 of MenACWY control vaccination. All receptors come from an adult in good health.

For this clone: One junction end disagrees with the germline gene, perhaps due to a read error. The V gene is TRBV7-7, the J gene TRBJ2-1; tentatively, D is TRBD2 (7 bases). CDR1 is SSHAT, CDR2 FNYEAQ, per germline (reference sequence). This CDR3 has 17 amino acids. Here the CDR3 DNA reads TGTGCTAGCAGACAATTTTTTGGACTAGGGGGATACAATGAGCAGTTCTTC. Amino acid sequence: CASRQFFGLGGYNEQFF.

The chain carries TRBV19 and TRBJ1-1; D not certain. The germline V gene has CDR1 LNHDA and CDR2 SQIVND (reference sequence). V lost 3 bases to trimming and J lost 4 bases, with 18 bases between them. The CDR3 sequence is 16 residues long. The CDR3 DNA reads as TGTGCCAGTAGTATCCCTGCAGGAAAGGCCTCCACTGAAGCTTTCTTT. It is translated as CASSIPAGKASTEAFF.

The rearrangement uses TRBV19 and TRBJ1-1; D remains ambiguous. Trimming pared 6 bases from V and 1 base from J, leaving 9 bases between. Looked up from germline, CDR1 is LNHDA and CDR2 is SQIVND (reference sequence). This CDR3 spans 13 amino acids. Written as DNA, the CDR3 is TGTGCCAGTAGCCTACAGCGGAACACTGAAGCTTTCTTT. The encoded protein is CASSLQRNTEAFF.

The J gene is TRBJ1-4, the V gene TRBV4-2; maybe TRBD1 (5 bases). V was cut by 5 bases and J by 5 bases, with 9 bases left in between. The CDR3 runs 13 residues. Germline V gene sequence: CDR1 LGHNA, CDR2 YNFKEQ. The CDR3 coding sequence is TGTGCCAGCAGCAGATGGGGCAATGAAAAACTGTTTTTT. It translates to CASSRWGNEKLFF.

This clone has at least ten counts. The chain carries TRBV19 and TRBJ1-2; unclear D gene. The CDR3 runs to 13 residues. Germline CDR1 is LNHDA and CDR2 is SQIVND (reference sequence). V dropped 6 bases and J dropped 2 bases, with 10 bases sitting between them. The CDR3, as DNA: TGTGCCAGTAGAAAGGGAGAAAACTATGGCTACACCTTC. It codes for CASRKGENYGYTF. Drawing the rest from reference TRBV19 and TRBJ1-2, the complete variable domain is DGGITQSPKYLFRKEGQNVTLSCEQNLNHDAMYWYRQDPGQGLRLIYYSQIVNDFQKGDIAEGYSVSREKKESFPLTVTSAQKNPTAFYLCASRKGENYGYTFGSGTRLTVV.

This chain connects TRBV10-3 to TRBJ2-7, with D tentatively TRBD1 or TRBD2 (7 bases each). The germline gives CDR1 ENHRY, CDR2 SYGVKD. V lost 4 bases, J lost 1 base, and 14 bases lay in between. This CDR3 is 15 amino acids long. The CDR3 DNA sequence: TGTGCCATCAGTGTAACAGGGGAGGGTTCCTACGAGCAGTACTTC. The encoded protein is CAISVTGEGSYEQYF.

This sequence joins TRBV6-5 and TRBJ1-1, with 7 bases lining up with TRBD1. The CDR3 covers 13 residues. V lost 6 bases and J lost 6; bases outside the gene matches: 7. From germline, CDR1 is MNHEY and CDR2 SVGAGI. CDR3 bases: TGTGCCAGCAGCACCACAGGGGTCCCTGAAGCTTTCTTT. It codes for CASSTTGVPEAFF.

This chain links TRBV3-1 (or the pseudogene TRBV3-2) with TRBJ1-3; a possible D gene is TRBD1 (5 bases). This CDR3 has 16 residues. CDR1 and CDR2 (germline): LGHDT, YNNKEL (reference sequence). Trimming removed 3 bases from V and 2 bases from J, with 14 bases in between. The chain's CDR3 is CASSHATEFTGNTIYF. The CDR3 DNA reads as TGTGCCAGCAGCCATGCGACAGAGTTTACTGGAAACACCATATATTTT.

The V and J genes are TRBV6-5 and TRBJ1-1; tentatively, D is TRBD1 (5 bases). The ends were cut back, 7 bases at V and 7 bases at J, with 13 bases in the middle. The CDR3 loop spans 12 amino acids. Germline lookup yields CDR1 MNHEY and CDR2 SVGAGI. CDR3 sequence: CASTEGRSEAFF. The DNA of the CDR3 is TGTGCCAGCACCGAGGGACGGAGTGAAGCTTTCTTT.

J is TRBJ1-4 and V is TRBV18; D not resolved. The CDR3 is made up of 15 amino acids. The V end was cut by 7 bases, the J end by 4 bases, with 16 bases between. Looked up from germline, CDR1 is KGHSH and CDR2 is LQKENI. The CDR3 reads CASFPDGMGNEKLFF. CDR3 DNA: TGTGCCAGCTTCCCCGACGGGATGGGTAATGAAAAACTGTTTTTT.

V gene TRBV4-1 combines with J gene TRBJ2-7, with 9 positions matching TRBD2. Germline V lookup: CDR1 MGHRA, CDR2 YSYEKL. The V gene end was trimmed by 2 bases and the J gene end by 6 bases; junction bases not matched to a gene: 11. The CDR3 length is 16 residues. DNA for the CDR3: TGCGCCAGCAGCCAATCTACTAGCGGGCCGCTTGGCGAGCAGTACTTC. It translates to CASSQSTSGPLGEQYF.

V usage is TRBV5-1 and J usage is TRBJ1-1, with TRBD1 as a possible D gene (5 bases). Trimming left V 0 bases short and J 0 bases short, with 9 bases between. CDR1 and CDR2 (germline): SGHRS, YFSETQ. This CDR3 has 15 amino acids. CDR3 loop: CASSLEGRVNTEAFF. Written as DNA, the CDR3 is TGCGCCAGCAGCTTGGAAGGCAGGGTGAACACTGAAGCTTTCTTT.

This clone was detected only once. This rearrangement joins TRBV5-4 to TRBJ1-1, with D maybe TRBD1 (5 bases). Trimming removed 0 bases from V and 4 bases from J, with 16 bases in between. The germline V gene encodes CDR1 SGHNT and CDR2 YYREEE (reference sequence). This CDR3 region has 16 residues. CDR3 sequence (DNA): TGTGCCAGCAGCTTGGGTTTCGGTCGGGGGACCACTGAAGCTTTCTTT. Amino acid sequence: CASSLGFGRGTTEAFF. Variable domain in full (rest from reference TRBV5-4 and TRBJ1-1): ETGVTQSPTHLIKTRGQQVTLRCSSQSGHNTVSWYQQALGQGPQFIFQYYREEENGRGNFPPRFSGLQFPNYSSELNVNALELDDSALYLCASSLGFGRGTTEAFFGQGTRLTVV.

V and J are TRBV5-1 and TRBJ2-7, with TRBD1 matching over 8 bases. Germline CDR1 and CDR2: SGHRS and YFSETQ. The CDR3 is 15 residues long. The junction had 8 bases not matched to a gene; V was cut back by 0 bases and J by 6 bases. This CDR3 is CASSLEPTGDFEQYF. The CDR3 DNA reads TGCGCCAGCAGCTTGGAACCGACAGGGGACTTCGAGCAGTACTTC.